These 26 T cell receptor beta chains came from one sample sequenced in a study of shared clonotypes between healthy human individuals. Profiling relied on immunoSEQ multiplex PCR, and the TCRdb table lists in-frame clones only, not all of them. This table has around 2.3 million clones, 95% appearing once. Sequenced: naive CD4+ T cells sorted from blood. Indicated subset: CD45RA+ positively selected. The receptor set was obtained from a man in his late teens or twenties in good health.

Notes on this clone: The identical CDR3 is also encoded by other nucleotide sequences in the sample. The chain joins TRBV18 to TRBJ1-1; 7 nucleotides line up with TRBD1. Losses at the gene ends were 3 bases for V and 1 base for J; bases not matched to a gene: 5. There are 15 residues in the CDR3. CDR1 is KGHSH and CDR2 is LQKENI in the germline V gene. Here the CDR3 reads CASSPQTGPNTEAFF. CDR3 nucleotide sequence: TGTGCCAGCTCACCCCAGACAGGGCCGAACACTGAAGCTTTCTTT.

J is TRBJ2-1 and V is TRBV11-2; 8 bases match TRBD2. The CDR3 has 13 amino acids. Germline-derived CDR1 and CDR2 are SGHAT and FQNNGV. V lost 5 bases and J lost 6; bases outside the gene matches: 3. The CDR3 nucleotides are TGTGCCAGCAGCCAGGGACTAGTCAATGAGCAGTTCTTC. It codes for CASSQGLVNEQFF.

The V call is TRBV5-5, the J call TRBJ2-7, with D perhaps given as TRBD1 or TRBD2 (5 bases each). V dropped 0 bases and J dropped 3 bases, with 13 bases sitting between them. The CDR3 has 15 amino acids. Per the germline V gene, CDR1 is SGHKS and CDR2 is YYEKEE (reference sequence). The CDR3 bases are TGTGCCAGCAGCTTGGAGGGACCGTCCTACTACGAGCAGTACTTC. It encodes CASSLEGPSYYEQYF.

DNA for the CDR3: TGTGCCAGCAGCGTAGGAGATAGACCATTAAAACTGTTTTTT. Its translation is CASSVGDRPLKLFF. The chain links TRBV9 to TRBJ1-4, with D hard to call. The CDR3 extends over 14 amino acids. The V end lost 0 bases, the J end lost 10 bases, and 13 bases lay between the germline ends. Germline V gives CDR1 SGDLS, CDR2 YYNGEE.

The chain has TRBV6-5 and TRBJ1-1; no definite D call. Germline loops: CDR1 MNHEY, CDR2 SVGAGI. V lost 1 base to trimming and J lost 4 bases, with 16 bases between them. The CDR3 spans 16 residues. In DNA, the CDR3 is TGTGCCAGCAGTTACTTCATGACTGGTTTCGGCACTGAAGCTTTCTTT. This encodes CASSYFMTGFGTEAFF.

The chain recombines TRBV10-1 with TRBJ1-3, with a tentative D call TRBD1 (6 bases). This CDR3 has 15 amino acids. In germline, CDR1 is WNHNN, CDR2 SYGVQD (reference sequence). Deletions cut 4 bases from V and 3 bases from J, with 13 bases between. The CDR3 DNA is TGCGCCAGCAGTGCTAACAGGGAGAGTGGAAACACCATATATTTT. As protein: CASSANRESGNTIYF.

The CDR3 protein is CAWGQGETEAFF. DNA of the CDR3: TGTGCCTGGGGACAGGGGGAGACTGAAGCTTTCTTT. The chain joins TRBV30 to TRBJ1-1; 10 bases map to TRBD1. J gave up 5 bases and V 5 bases, and 2 bases lay outside the gene matches. CDR1 and CDR2 (germline): GTSNPN, SVGIG (reference sequence). The CDR3 is made up of 12 amino acids.

The gene calls are TRBV10-2 and TRBJ2-1; D unclear. CDR3 length equals 12 residues. Trimming stripped 1 base from V and 4 bases from J, with 2 bases between. The V gene's germline CDR1 is WSHSY and CDR2 SAAADI. The CDR3 coding sequence is TGCGCCAGCAGTGAGTTTTACAATGAGCAGTTCTTC. Amino acid sequence: CASSEFYNEQFF.

As to this clone: Other nucleotide sequences from this sample produce the same CDR3. This chain uses TRBV6-1 with TRBJ1-5; the D is unclear. V dropped 3 bases and J dropped 5 bases, with 2 bases sitting between them. The CDR3 consists of 11 residues. Germline-derived CDR1 and CDR2 are MNHNS and SASEGT. The CDR3 reads CASSEYQPQHF. The CDR3 DNA reads as TGTGCCAGCAGTGAGTATCAGCCCCAGCATTTT.

The chain is built from TRBV7-2 and TRBJ2-7; TRBD1 matches 8 bases. CDR1 SGHTA and CDR2 FQGNSA come from the germline V gene. Unmatched junction bases numbered 8, after V lost 7 bases and J lost 0 bases. This CDR3 comprises 15 residues. The CDR3 sequence is CASNLGQGLSYEQYF. The CDR3 DNA sequence: TGTGCCAGCAACCTCGGACAGGGCCTCTCCTACGAGCAGTACTTC.

This chain joins TRBV6-5 and TRBJ2-7, with D uncertain. The germline V and J ends were trimmed by 2 bases and 2 bases, with 13 bases remaining between them. CDR3 length equals 15 residues. The germline V gene has CDR1 MNHEY and CDR2 SVGAGI. The CDR3 DNA reads TGTGCCAGCAGTTACAGGGCAAACTCAGCCTACGAGCAGTACTTC. This sequence encodes CASSYRANSAYEQYF.

The chain recombines TRBV2 with TRBJ2-3, with 9 bases identical to TRBD2. CDR3 length: 15 amino acids. After removal of 4 bases from V and 3 bases from J, the junction contained 5 bases not matched to a gene. Germline V gene sequence: CDR1 SNHLY, CDR2 FYNNEI. This CDR3 is CASSGTSGRTDTQYF. DNA for the CDR3: TGTGCCAGCAGTGGCACTAGCGGGCGGACAGATACGCAGTATTTT.

The chain joins TRBV6-5 to TRBJ1-1; the D gene is possibly TRBD1 (5 bases). The V gene lost 7 bases and the J gene lost 1 base, with 16 bases spanning the gap. This CDR3 has 15 amino acids. Germline V gives CDR1 MNHEY, CDR2 SVGAGI. CDR3 DNA: TGTGCCAGCATCCCGGGACCCCCCGGGAACACTGAAGCTTTCTTT. Protein sequence: CASIPGPPGNTEAFF.

The genes are TRBV7-8 and TRBJ1-6, with 7 positions matching TRBD1. CDR1 is SGHVS, CDR2 FQNEAQ, per germline. The CDR3 is made up of 19 amino acids. V trimming: 3 bases; J trimming: 0 bases; junction bases outside the gene matches: 11. In nucleotides, the CDR3 is TGTGCCAGCAGCTTGGTCCTTCGACAGGGAGGCTCCTATAATTCACCCCTCCACTTT. This codes for CASSLVLRQGGSYNSPLHF.

The chain links TRBV5-6 to TRBJ2-3; 7 positions agree with TRBD1. This CDR3 spans 14 amino acids. The J segment lost 6 bases and the V segment lost 5 bases, leaving 9 bases of the junction unmatched. Germline V gene data show CDR1 as SGHDT and CDR2 as YYEEEE. DNA for the CDR3: TGTGCCAGCAGATACAGGGGCTATTGGGATACGCAGTATTTT. The encoded protein is CASRYRGYWDTQYF.

The chain uses TRBV19 and TRBJ1-4; 8 nucleotides line up with TRBD1. V gave up 4 bases and J gave up 10 bases; unmatched junction bases: 5. In germline, CDR1 is LNHDA, CDR2 SQIVND (reference sequence). The CDR3 spans 13 residues. The CDR3 nucleotides are TGTGCCAGTAGTACCCCGACAGGGGCAAAACTGTTTTTT. The encoded protein is CASSTPTGAKLFF.

The gene calls are TRBV7-6 and TRBJ1-2; D gene ambiguous. The CDR3 is 15 amino acids. Germline V CDR1 and CDR2: SGHVS, FNYEAQ. Trimming shortened V by 1 base and J by 4 bases, and 13 bases separated the two germline ends. The CDR3 protein is CASSLVSDPSYGYTF. The CDR3 coding sequence is TGTGCCAGCAGCTTAGTGTCAGATCCCAGCTATGGCTACACCTTC. Full variable domain (rest looked up from reference TRBV7-6 and TRBJ1-2): GAGVSQSPRYKVTKRGQDVALRCDPISGHVSLYWYRQALGQGPEFLTYFNYEAQQDKSGLPNDRFSAERPEGSISTLTIQRTEQRDSAMYRCASSLVSDPSYGYTFGSGTRLTVV.

The chain combines TRBV6-1 with TRBJ2-6; a possible D gene is TRBD2 (6 bases). V lost 3 bases to trimming and J lost 0 bases, with 12 bases between them. The germline V gene encodes CDR1 MNHNS and CDR2 SASEGT. CDR3 length equals 17 residues. CDR3 region: CASSERRATSGANVLTF. In DNA form, the CDR3 reads TGTGCCAGCAGTGAGAGGAGGGCAACCTCTGGGGCCAACGTCCTGACTTTC.

A word on this clone: Its ends do not fully match the called genes, so a read error is possible. The rearrangement links TRBV19 to TRBJ1-4; 7 positions agree with TRBD1. The CDR3 runs to 14 residues. CDR1 LNHDA and CDR2 SQIVND come from the germline V gene (reference sequence). The CDR3, as DNA: TGTGCCAGTAGCCCTGGGACAGCTAACGAAAAACTGTTTTTT. This codes for CASSPGTANEKLFF.

V gene TRBV30 combines with J gene TRBJ1-5; the D gene is possibly TRBD1 (5 bases). V lost 1 base, J lost 4 bases, and 26 bases lay in between. The CDR3 runs 19 residues. Per the germline V gene, CDR1 is GTSNPN and CDR2 is SVGIG (reference sequence). Written as DNA, the CDR3 is TGTGCCTGGAGTGACCCCTTTGGCAGGCCGGGGCAAGTAAATCAGCCCCAGCATTTT. Protein sequence: CAWSDPFGRPGQVNQPQHF. Looking up the rest from reference TRBV30 and TRBJ1-5 gives the full variable domain: SQTIHQWPATLVQPVGSPLSLECTVEGTSNPNLYWYRQAAGRGLQLLFYSVGIGQISSEVPQNLSASRPQDRQFILSSKKLLLSDSGFYLCAWSDPFGRPGQVNQPQHFGDGTRLSIL.

This chain joins TRBV5-6 and TRBJ2-2; D unresolved. V lost 1 base, J lost 1 base, and 11 bases lay in between. This CDR3 has 16 residues. Germline V gives CDR1 SGHDT, CDR2 YYEEEE. The CDR3 reads CASSLFSYGNTGELFF. The CDR3 nucleotides read TGTGCCAGCAGCTTGTTTAGTTACGGGAACACCGGGGAGCTGTTTTTT.

This clone occurred once. J is TRBJ1-5 and V is TRBV11-2, with a tentative D call TRBD1 (6 bases). Trimming took off 5 bases at V and 1 base at J, with 12 bases between the two ends. Germline loops: CDR1 SGHAT, CDR2 FQNNGV. The CDR3 contains 15 residues. CDR3 coding DNA: TGTGCCAGCAGCACAGGGACGTCGAGCAATCAGCCCCAGCATTTT. Its translation: CASSTGTSSNQPQHF. The full variable domain, rest sourced from reference TRBV11-2 and TRBJ1-5, is EAGVAQSPRYKIIEKRQSVAFWCNPISGHATLYWYQQILGQGPKLLIQFQNNGVVDDSQLPKDRFSAERLKGVDSTLKIQPAKLEDSAVYLCASSTGTSSNQPQHFGDGTRLSIL.

This sequence joins TRBV6-1 and TRBJ2-7, with D unclear. The length of the CDR3 is 13 residues. The germline V gene encodes CDR1 MNHNS and CDR2 SASEGT. Trimming took 1 base from V and 2 from J, leaving 6 bases between them. CDR3 bases: TGTGCCAGCAGTGAAGGGGTCCCCTACGAGCAGTACTTC. This encodes CASSEGVPYEQYF.

This clone was seen only once. The chain recombines TRBV5-1 with TRBJ2-6; D uncertain. Trimming pared 9 bases from V and 2 bases from J, leaving 12 bases between. Per germline, CDR1 SGHRS and CDR2 YFSETQ. The CDR3 sequence is 14 residues long. The DNA of the CDR3 is TGCGCCACCAGTGGGTCCCCTGGGGCCAACGTCCTGACTTTC. Its translation is CATSGSPGANVLTF.

The chain joins TRBV28 to TRBJ2-2, with 10 bases that match TRBD2. The CDR3 runs 15 residues. Per germline, CDR1 MDHEN and CDR2 SYDVKM. The trim removed 3 bases at V and 4 bases at J, leaving 2 bases unmatched. The CDR3 loop reads CASSFERGGTGELFF. The CDR3 bases are TGTGCCAGCAGTTTCGAGCGGGGGGGCACCGGGGAGCTGTTTTTT.

The chain carries TRBV5-1 and TRBJ1-3, with a tentative D call TRBD1 (5 bases). Germline loops: CDR1 SGHRS, CDR2 YFSETQ. The CDR3 contains 14 residues. The germline V and J ends were trimmed by 5 bases and 0 bases, with 9 bases remaining between them. In DNA, the CDR3 is TGCGCCAGCAGACCCGACAGCTCTGGAAACACCATATATTTT. Its protein product is CASRPDSSGNTIYF.